One sample yielded the 21 T cell receptor beta chains listed below, sequenced in a study of blood T cell repertoires in COVID-19. Measured with immunoSEQ multiplex PCR; TCRdb has only the in-frame clones, and not every one. The sample gives some 320,000 clones, approximately 87% of which show up once; 7.8% is in the top ten. The sample was peripheral blood. These receptors were taken from a woman aged 45-65 years who had recovered from COVID-19.

The chain is built from TRBV6-5 and TRBJ1-1; D is perhaps TRBD1 (5 bases). V lost 4 bases to trimming and J lost 9 bases, with 21 bases between them. This CDR3 is 15 amino acids long. Germline-derived CDR1 and CDR2 are MNHEY and SVGAGI. The CDR3 DNA sequence: TGTGCCAGCAGTTCCGCCCCTCAGGGAGGGAGAAAAGCTTTCTTT. Translating gives CASSSAPQGGRKAFF.

This clone was counted a single time. The chain links TRBV10-1 to TRBJ1-6; the D gene is possibly TRBD1 (5 bases). The V end was cut by 6 bases, the J end by 1 base, with 22 bases between. The CDR3 extends over 19 amino acids. Germline V lookup: CDR1 WNHNN, CDR2 SYGVQD (reference sequence). CDR3 in amino acids: CASRGPPLLGLSYNSPLHF. The CDR3 DNA reads TGCGCCAGCAGGGGGCCCCCGCTCCTGGGGCTATCCTATAATTCACCCCTCCACTTT.

The rearrangement uses TRBV27 and TRBJ2-7; TRBD1 is a possible D gene (6 bases). The V gene's germline CDR1 is MNHEY and CDR2 SMNVEV (reference sequence). Trimming left V 8 bases short and J 1 base short, with 15 bases between. The CDR3 extends over 14 amino acids. CDR3 residues: CASPRDTDSYEQYF. CDR3 sequence (DNA): TGTGCCAGCCCCCGGGACACAGATTCCTACGAGCAGTACTTC.

J is TRBJ2-2 and V is TRBV11-3; TRBD2 matches at 14 bases. Losses at the gene ends were 5 bases for V and 6 bases for J; bases not matched to a gene: 8. Germline-derived CDR1 and CDR2 are SGHNT and YENEEA. The CDR3 contains 17 residues. The CDR3 loop is CASSHRGLAGGSGELFF. The CDR3 bases are TGTGCCAGCAGCCATCGAGGACTAGCGGGGGGCTCCGGGGAGCTGTTTTTT.

For the CDR3, the DNA is TGCGCCAGCAGCTTGGCCATGTCAGATACGCAGTATTTT. Its protein product is CASSLAMSDTQYF. The chain links TRBV5-1 to TRBJ2-3; D is uncertain. CDR1 SGHRS and CDR2 YFSETQ come from the germline V gene. This CDR3 contains 13 residues. Trimming took off 0 bases at V and 4 bases at J, with 6 bases between the two ends. Variable domain in full (rest from reference TRBV5-1 and TRBJ2-3): KAGVTQTPRYLIKTRGQQVTLSCSPISGHRSVSWYQQTPGQGLQFLFEYFSETQRNKGNFPGRFSGRQFSNSRSEMNVSTLELGDSALYLCASSLAMSDTQYFGPGTRLTVL.

This clone was detected only a few times. This rearrangement joins TRBV5-1 to TRBJ1-5; 7 bases agree with TRBD1. The germline CDR1 and CDR2 sequences are SGHRS and YFSETQ. Trimming cost V 4 bases and J 4 bases; bases outside gene matches: 8. This CDR3 region has 15 residues. CDR3 in DNA: TGCGCCAGCAGCGCGACAGGGAATCGAAATCAGCCCCAGCATTTT. Residues: CASSATGNRNQPQHF.

This clone appeared once. The J gene is TRBJ1-6, the V gene TRBV6-2 or TRBV6-3; D is possibly TRBD1 (5 bases). Trimming took off 2 bases at V and 10 bases at J, with 12 bases between the two ends. The CDR3 runs 14 residues. Per the germline V gene, CDR1 is MNHEY and CDR2 is SVGEGT. In nucleotides, the CDR3 is TGTGCCAGCAGTTACCAGGGAATCGCGTCACCCCTCCACTTT. It encodes CASSYQGIASPLHF.

With respect to this clone: This sample includes further DNA sequences coding for the same CDR3. The gene calls are TRBV11-2 and TRBJ2-7; no clear D. This CDR3 has 11 residues. Germline CDR1 SGHAT, CDR2 FQNNGV. V lost 1 base, J lost 6 bases, and 4 bases lay in between. The CDR3 DNA sequence: TGTGCCAGCAGCTTAGTATCCGAGCAGTACTTC. Protein sequence: CASSLVSEQYF.

The chain recombines TRBV6-5 with TRBJ1-1, with TRBD1 as a possible D gene (6 bases). V was clipped by 6 bases and J by 1 base, with 15 bases between them. Germline lookup yields CDR1 MNHEY and CDR2 SVGAGI. This CDR3 comprises 15 residues. The CDR3 region has the DNA TGTGCCAGCAGACCGCCGGGACAAAAGAACACTGAAGCTTTCTTT. Translation: CASRPPGQKNTEAFF.

DNA of the CDR3: TGTGCCAGCAGCCAAGGGGGGGGACAGGGGTACGAGCAGTACTTC. Its protein product is CASSQGGGQGYEQYF. The chain recombines TRBV4-2 with TRBJ2-7; 10 bases align to TRBD1. V shed 1 base, J shed 4 bases, and the junction held 4 bases outside the gene matches. The germline gives CDR1 LGHNA, CDR2 YNFKEQ. This CDR3 comprises 15 residues.

CDR3 in amino acids: CASLFHSLSSYEQYF. CDR3 in DNA: TGTGCCAGCCTTTTCCACTCATTGAGCTCCTACGAGCAGTACTTC. The rearrangement joins TRBV2 to TRBJ2-7; the D is unclear. The CDR3 is 15 residues long. V was shortened by 8 bases and J by 0 bases, with 17 bases between the two germline ends. Germline CDR1 and CDR2: SNHLY and FYNNEI.

V usage is TRBV6-5 and J usage is TRBJ1-4; D might be TRBD1 (6 bases). V dropped 5 bases and J dropped 5 bases, with 12 bases sitting between them. Germline CDR1 and CDR2: MNHEY and SVGAGI. The length of the CDR3 is 14 residues. CDR3 nucleotide sequence: TGTGCCAGCAGTAAACCGGACAGAAATGAAAAACTGTTTTTT. Protein: CASSKPDRNEKLFF.

J is TRBJ1-1 and V is TRBV6-2 or TRBV6-3; the D gene is possibly TRBD1 (5 bases). CDR1 and CDR2 from the germline V gene are MNHEY and SVGEGT. The CDR3 extends over 11 amino acids. V lost 6 bases and J 7 bases, leaving 9 bases between the germline ends. In nucleotides, the CDR3 is TGTGCCAGCAGCCGGGGGGTTGAAGCTTTCTTT. Translating gives CASSRGVEAFF.

The chain carries TRBV6-5 and TRBJ2-3, with D unresolved. Germline loops: CDR1 MNHEY, CDR2 SVGAGI. Trimming stripped 8 bases from V and 1 base from J, with 16 bases between. The CDR3 loop spans 15 amino acids. CDR3 in amino acids: CASRLERWGTDTQYF. The CDR3 DNA is TGTGCCAGCCGGCTCGAGAGGTGGGGCACAGATACGCAGTATTTT.

The rearrangement uses TRBV4-1 and TRBJ2-7; D uncertain. This CDR3 is 13 amino acids long. CDR1 is MGHRA and CDR2 is YSYEKL in the germline V gene. The germline V and J ends were trimmed by 0 bases and 3 bases, with 6 bases remaining between them. The DNA of the CDR3 is TGCGCCAGCAGCCAAGATGTGAGCTACGAGCAGTACTTC. As protein: CASSQDVSYEQYF.

The chain links TRBV6-5 to TRBJ2-7; no reliable D call. The CDR3 covers 15 residues. V lost 0 bases to trimming and J lost 7 bases, with 16 bases between them. Germline-derived CDR1 and CDR2 are MNHEY and SVGAGI. CDR3 nucleotide sequence: TGTGCCAGCAGTTACTCGATAGCCGTTTTTTCTGAGCAGTACTTC. Protein: CASSYSIAVFSEQYF.

The chain employs TRBV6-1 and TRBJ1-2; D is ambiguous. Trimming removed 2 bases at V and 6 bases at J, with 10 bases between. In germline, CDR1 is MNHNS, CDR2 SASEGT. The CDR3 covers 13 residues. The CDR3 sequence is CASSEQTLDGYTF. The CDR3, as DNA: TGTGCCAGCAGTGAACAGACACTGGATGGCTACACCTTC.

The V call is TRBV11-2, the J call TRBJ2-5, with TRBD2 matching 9 bases. CDR3 length: 12 residues. The germline gives CDR1 SGHAT, CDR2 FQNNGV. CDR3 nucleotides: TGTGCGTCCGGGACTAGCTTTGTGACCCAGTACTTC. Amino acid sequence: CASGTSFVTQYF.

V and J are TRBV28 and TRBJ1-1; D unresolved. The V end lost 3 bases, the J end lost 5 bases, and 13 bases lay between the germline ends. The CDR3 sequence is 14 residues long. Germline CDR1 is MDHEN and CDR2 is SYDVKM. The CDR3 sequence is CASSFVPRGTEAFF. CDR3 bases: TGTGCCAGCAGTTTTGTTCCGAGAGGGACTGAAGCTTTCTTT.

Written as DNA, the CDR3 is TGTGCCAGCAGATCAGGACTAGATAATTCACCCCTCCACTTT. As protein: CASRSGLDNSPLHF. V and J are TRBV2 and TRBJ1-6; D unresolved. The CDR3 is made up of 14 amino acids. V lost 6 bases and J 5 bases, leaving 11 bases between the germline ends. Germline lookup yields CDR1 SNHLY and CDR2 FYNNEI.

The rearrangement links TRBV2 to TRBJ2-1; 8 positions agree with TRBD1. The germline CDR1 and CDR2 sequences are SNHLY and FYNNEI. The CDR3 runs 13 residues. Unmatched junction bases numbered 4, after V lost 6 bases and J lost 6 bases. The CDR3 DNA reads as TGTGCCAGCAGCGCCACAGGGGGCAATGAGCAGTTCTTC. It yields the protein CASSATGGNEQFF.